This T cell receptor (beta chain) stems from a study of sequential checkpoint blockade in melanoma. Study-level background: Approximately 20 patients had tumor biopsies before treatment and at week 13. Findings and limits, study-wide: T-cell fraction and clonality followed PD-L1 and CD8+ counts, not mutational load.

With 7 bases removed from V and 3 bases from J, the gap between germline ends came to 15 bases. Germline loops: CDR1 SQVTM, CDR2 ANQGSEA. The CDR3 is 13 residues long. The sample's treatment: randomized to nivolumab then ipilimumab (arm A) or the reverse (arm B). The method was immunoSEQ multiplex PCR; TCRdb's version includes in-frame clones alone and lacks a portion of them. The data hold about 300 clones, with 28% observed a single time. Comments on this clone: Antigen specificity is unknown.

This material consisted of tumor tissue (inferred from file names), taken from a patient given nivolumab and ipilimumab in sequence. The chain has TRBV29-1 and TRBJ1-2; possible D gene TRBD1, 6 bases. This clonotype was obtained from a human donor with melanoma. CDR3 nucleotide sequence: TGCAGCGCAACGGGGACAACCGACTATGGCTACACCTTC. It encodes CSATGTTDYGYTF.